A selection of T cell receptor beta chains follows, all from one sample in a study of memory CD4+ T cells and cytomegalovirus serostatus. Libraries were prepared by immunoSEQ multiplex PCR; TCRdb keeps only in-frame clonotypes and omits some of them. Seen here are tens of thousands of clones, roughly 74% observed once, and the top ten hold more than 1%. Material for sequencing was memory CD4+ T cells from blood. The origin of the receptors is an adult in good health and CMV-seropositive. Both conserved end residues are part of each CDR3. Each record gives: V gene, D gene, J gene, clone size, CDR3 protein, CDR3 DNA. D genes are given only for firm matches. Part of the rows lack a size; the others show once, few, many or a class for expanded clones.

TRBV1	NA	TRBJ1-4	NA	CTSSQGGEGTAEKLFF	TGCACCAGCAGCCAAGGAGGGGAAGGGACAGCGGAAAAACTGTTTTTT
TRBV6-5	NA	TRBJ2-7	NA	CASSRQELGEQYF	TGTGCCAGCAGTCGACAGGAGCTAGGCGAGCAGTACTTC
TRBV13	TRBD1	TRBJ2-2	NA	CASSLEDRLTPGELFF	TGTGCCAGCAGCTTAGAGGACAGGTTGACCCCCGGGGAGCTGTTTTTT
TRBV5-8	TRBD2	TRBJ2-2	NA	CASSFPLSGDDAGELFF	TGTGCCAGCAGCTTCCCCCTTAGCGGGGATGATGCCGGGGAGCTGTTTTTT
TRBV5-1	NA	TRBJ2-2	NA	CASSYRTVGANTGELFF	TGCGCCAGCAGCTACCGGACAGTGGGGGCGAACACCGGGGAGCTGTTTTTT
TRBV27	TRBD2	TRBJ2-2	NA	CASSIRGTSGGRGSGELFF	TGTGCCAGCAGTATCCGAGGGACTAGCGGGGGGAGAGGGTCCGGGGAGCTGTTTTTT
TRBV27	TRBD1	TRBJ1-5	NA	CASSLSETGKGQPQHF	TGTGCCAGCAGTTTATCGGAGACAGGGAAGGGTCAGCCCCAGCATTTT
TRBV5-5	NA	TRBJ2-1	NA	CASSPLPGPSYNEQFF	TGTGCCAGCAGCCCTTTACCGGGACCATCCTACAATGAGCAGTTCTTC
TRBV21-1	NA	TRBJ1-3	once	CASSNPFGTRVYF	TGTGCCAGCAGCAACCCCTTTGGTACCCGAGTATATTTT
TRBV29-1	TRBD2	TRBJ2-3	NA	CSVGGRLAGVLRDTQYF	TGCAGCGTCGGCGGCAGACTAGCGGGCGTGCTAAGAGATACGCAGTATTTT
TRBV11-2	NA	TRBJ2-1	NA	CASSFTGSSDEQFF	TGTGCCAGCAGCTTCACAGGGTCTTCGGATGAGCAGTTCTTC
TRBV29-1	TRBD1	TRBJ2-5	few	CSVGGQGETQYF	TGCAGCGTTGGGGGACAGGGGGAGACCCAGTACTTC
TRBV2	TRBD2	TRBJ2-7	NA	CASRKPAGGAEQYF	TGTGCCAGCAGAAAACCTGCCGGGGGGGCTGAGCAGTACTTC
TRBV13	TRBD2	TRBJ2-5	NA	CASSHGLAGGPETQYF	TGTGCCAGCAGTCATGGACTAGCGGGGGGGCCAGAGACCCAGTACTTC
TRBV19	NA	TRBJ1-6	once	CASSMTPLVRTAPNSPLHF	TGTGCCAGTAGTATGACCCCGCTGGTTAGGACGGCCCCAAATTCACCCCTCCACTTT
TRBV19	NA	TRBJ1-4	once	CASSIGGNNEKLFF	TGTGCCAGTAGTATTGGGGGTAATAATGAAAAACTGTTTTTT
TRBV5-1	NA	TRBJ2-3	NA	CASNLWGGAEDTQYF	TGCGCCAGCAACCTTTGGGGGGGGGCGGAAGATACGCAGTATTTT
TRBV4-2	NA	TRBJ2-6	NA	CASSQQESLEANVLTF	TGTGCCAGCAGCCAACAGGAGAGTCTCGAGGCCAACGTCCTGACTTTC
TRBV5-1	TRBD1	TRBJ2-7	NA	CASSLGTGTDTYEQYF	TGCGCCAGCAGCTTGGGCACCGGGACAGACACCTACGAGCAGTACTTC
TRBV7-3	NA	TRBJ2-2	NA	CASSPRAGELFF	TGTGCCAGCAGCCCACGAGCCGGGGAGCTGTTTTTT
TRBV27	NA	TRBJ1-5	NA	CASNGYSNQPQHF	TGTGCCAGCAACGGTTATAGCAATCAGCCCCAGCATTTT
TRBV7-6	TRBD1	TRBJ2-7	NA	CASSLDWDRGQYEQYF	TGTGCCAGCAGCTTAGACTGGGACAGGGGGCAATACGAGCAGTACTTC
TRBV5-1	TRBD2	TRBJ2-5	NA	CASSLSPGGEQTQYF	TGCGCCAGCAGCTTGTCCCCGGGGGGGGAACAGACCCAGTACTTC
TRBV6-5	NA	TRBJ2-7	once	CASSSEPYEQYF	TGTGCCAGCAGTTCGGAACCCTACGAGCAGTACTTC
TRBV2	NA	TRBJ1-4	NA	CASSVDVKLFF	TGTGCCAGCAGTGTTGATGTAAAACTGTTTTTT
TRBV6-1	NA	TRBJ1-2	NA	CASRPFVEADYGYTF	TGTGCCAGCAGACCCTTCGTGGAGGCTGACTATGGCTACACCTTC
TRBV5-6	TRBD1	TRBJ1-2	NA	CASSLYLTGGDYGYTF	TGTGCCAGCAGCTTGTACTTGACAGGGGGCGACTATGGCTACACCTTC
TRBV7-2	NA	TRBJ2-2	NA	CASSLTSISGELFF	TGTGCCAGCAGCCTGACTAGTATCTCCGGGGAGCTGTTTTTT
TRBV6-5	TRBD1	TRBJ2-7	NA	CASSYSGQGYEQYF	TGTGCCAGCAGTTACTCCGGACAGGGTTACGAGCAGTACTTC
TRBV7-2	TRBD1	TRBJ1-2	NA	CASSSRTGGETYGYTF	TGTGCCAGCAGCTCAAGGACAGGTGGGGAGACTTATGGCTACACCTTC
TRBV7-9	NA	TRBJ2-5	NA	CASSLGYGHGAIQETQYF	TGTGCCAGCAGCTTAGGGTACGGCCATGGGGCGATTCAAGAGACCCAGTACTTC
TRBV4-1	NA	TRBJ1-1	once	CASSQDPSNDEAFF	TGCGCCAGCAGCCAAGACCCGTCCAACGACGAAGCTTTCTTT
TRBV9	NA	TRBJ2-3	few	CASSVGSMLSRLADTQYF	TGTGCCAGCAGCGTAGGAAGTATGCTCTCCCGTCTGGCAGATACGCAGTATTTT
TRBV14	NA	TRBJ2-5	NA	CAGSQDRGGQETQYF	TGTGCCGGCAGCCAAGATCGAGGGGGCCAAGAGACCCAGTACTTC
TRBV5-1	NA	TRBJ2-5	NA	CASSNQQETQYF	TGCGCCAGCAGCAATCAACAGGAGACCCAGTACTTC